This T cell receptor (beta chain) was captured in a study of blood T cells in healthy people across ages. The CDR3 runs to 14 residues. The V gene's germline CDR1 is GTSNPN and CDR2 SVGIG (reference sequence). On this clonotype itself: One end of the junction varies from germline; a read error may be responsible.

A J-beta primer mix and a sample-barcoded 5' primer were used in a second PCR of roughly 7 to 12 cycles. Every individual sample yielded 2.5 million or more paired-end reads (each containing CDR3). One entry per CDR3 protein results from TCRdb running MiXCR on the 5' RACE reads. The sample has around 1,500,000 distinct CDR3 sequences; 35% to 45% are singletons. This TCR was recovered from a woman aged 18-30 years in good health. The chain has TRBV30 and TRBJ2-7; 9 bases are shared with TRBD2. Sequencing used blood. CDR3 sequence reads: CAGSRLAGKDEQYF. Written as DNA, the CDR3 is TGTGCCGGGAGTCGGCTAGCGGGAAAGGACGAGCAGTACTTC.